This T cell receptor (beta chain) was recorded in a study of cytomegalovirus exposure and HLA in healthy donors. Study in general: Roughly 92 million unique TCRs, all from HLA-typed donors, were included in an early release of the data. Study-wide points: Earlier findings revealed that most TCR beta V segments proved productive either about 87% or about 30% of the time. Apart from CMV serostatus, no immune exposure information was available.

13 Jbeta primers and 60 Vbeta primers were used for the PCR. The method was immunoSEQ multiplex PCR; TCRdb's version includes in-frame clones alone and lacks a portion of them. This table holds roughly 130,000 clones, around 83% found once. The length of the CDR3 is 15 residues. Germline-derived CDR1 and CDR2 are LGHNA and YSLEER. V lost 4 bases and J 0 bases, leaving 10 bases between the germline ends. Notes on this clone: No antigen is known for it.

The origin of this receptor is a man over 45 in good health and CMV-seronegative. The specimen was PBMCs. The rearrangement links TRBV4-3 to TRBJ1-3; D remains unclear. CDR3 sequence (DNA): TGCGCCAGCAGCCTAGCAATCAGCTCTGGAAACACCATATATTTT. Translating gives CASSLAISSGNTIYF.